The 8 T cell receptor beta chains given below trace back to one sample, sequenced in a study of cytomegalovirus exposure and HLA in healthy donors. The PCR used 60 Vbeta and 13 Jbeta primers. The method was immunoSEQ multiplex PCR; TCRdb's version includes in-frame clones alone and lacks a portion of them. This table has 150,000 to 250,000 clones, 70% to 80% appearing once. The material sequenced was PBMCs. Receptors originate from a man aged 25 to 45 in good health and CMV-seronegative.

Here the CDR3 reads CASSPGQGGNQPQHF. CDR3 DNA: TGCGCCAGCAGCCCGGGACAGGGGGGCAATCAGCCCCAGCATTTT. The chain recombines TRBV5-1 with TRBJ1-5; TRBD1 aligns across 11 bases. This CDR3 has 15 amino acids. Trimming cost V 4 bases and J 2 bases; bases outside gene matches: 2. Germline V gene sequence: CDR1 SGHRS, CDR2 YFSETQ.

The chain has TRBV7-9 and TRBJ2-6; D is uncertain. The CDR3 runs 14 residues. V gave up 5 bases and J gave up 4 bases, with 9 bases separating them. Germline-derived CDR1 and CDR2 are SEHNR and FQNEAQ (reference sequence). The CDR3 bases are TGTGCCAGCAGCCCTAGAACGGGGGCCAACGTCCTGACTTTC. Amino acids: CASSPRTGANVLTF.

The chain carries TRBV7-9 and TRBJ2-1, with TRBD2 identical over 7 bases. Germline CDR1 reads SEHNR; CDR2 reads FQNEAQ (reference sequence). The V gene end was trimmed by 4 bases and the J gene end by 0 bases; junction bases not matched to a gene: 9. CDR3 length equals 17 residues. CDR3 protein: CASSSRMRGSSYNEQFF. CDR3 coding DNA: TGTGCCAGCAGCTCCAGAATGCGCGGGAGCTCCTACAATGAGCAGTTCTTC.

This clone was picked up a small number of times. Other DNA sequences of this sample code for an identical CDR3. V gene TRBV5-4 combines with J gene TRBJ2-7; 11 bases fit TRBD2. Germline CDR1 reads SGHNT; CDR2 reads YYREEE (reference sequence). The ends lost 2 bases at V and 2 bases at J; junction bases unmatched: 3. CDR3 size: 15 residues. For the CDR3, the DNA is TGTGCCAGCAGCTTCGGGACTAGCGGAACCTACGAGCAGTACTTC. Protein sequence: CASSFGTSGTYEQYF.

This chain joins TRBV18 and TRBJ2-6; weak D call: TRBD1 (5 bases). Germline assignment: CDR1 KGHSH and CDR2 LQKENI. CDR3 length equals 16 residues. The germline V and J ends were trimmed by 2 bases and 2 bases, with 10 bases remaining between them. This CDR3 is CASSPIPGTGANVLTF. DNA of the CDR3: TGTGCCAGCTCACCAATTCCAGGGACTGGGGCCAACGTCCTGACTTTC.

The CDR3 sequence is CASSPAGRPLNTEAFF. The CDR3 nucleotides are TGTGCCAGCTCACCAGCGGGCAGGCCTCTGAACACTGAAGCTTTCTTT. The chain uses TRBV18 and TRBJ1-1, with D uncertain. CDR1 is KGHSH, CDR2 LQKENI, per germline. This CDR3 has 16 residues. V lost 2 bases and J 0 bases, leaving 13 bases between the germline ends.

This chain connects TRBV2 to TRBJ2-3, with D unresolved. The CDR3 loop spans 9 amino acids. Trimming cost V 9 bases and J 12 bases, with 10 bases left between them. Germline V CDR1 and CDR2: SNHLY, FYNNEI. This chain's CDR3 is CARPDPQYF. As DNA, the CDR3 is TGTGCCAGACCAGATCCCCAGTATTTT.

This clone came up a few times. V usage is TRBV6-6 and J usage is TRBJ2-3; a possible D gene is TRBD2 (5 bases). V dropped 6 bases and J dropped 4 bases, with 8 bases sitting between them. The germline CDR1 and CDR2 sequences are MNHNY and SVGAGI (reference sequence). CDR3 length: 12 amino acids. The CDR3 is CASRRESDTQYF. CDR3 nucleotide sequence: TGTGCCAGCAGAAGGGAGTCAGATACGCAGTATTTT.